The source of this TCR beta chain is a study of T cell responses to AZD1222 COVID-19 vaccine. General observations from the study: Regions 160-218 and 743-854 dominated among vaccine-associated CD4 TCRs spanning spike. At baseline, just a handful of AZD1222 recipients tested seropositive.

Concerning this clone: Its antigen remains unidentified.

V lost 5 bases and J lost 8, with 10 bases in between. Per germline, CDR1 SEHNR and CDR2 FQNEAQ (reference sequence). This CDR3 contains 12 residues. Repertoires were generated with immunoSEQ multiplex PCR, while TCRdb's copy carries only in-frame clones and drops some. This table holds tens of thousands of clones, roughly 70% found once. The chain couples TRBV7-9 to TRBJ1-3, with no clear D. This receptor was taken from an adult in good health. Sequenced here: peripheral blood, sampled on day 0 of AZD1222 vaccination. CDR3 sequence (DNA): TGTGCCAGCAGCCCAGAGTGGGACACCATATATTTT. The encoded protein is CASSPEWDTIYF.